A selection of T cell receptor beta chains follows, all from one sample in a study of T cell responses to AZD1222 COVID-19 vaccine. TCRdb's copy holds only in-frame clones and misses some; the assay was immunoSEQ multiplex PCR. The data hold about 150,000 clones, with 88% observed a single time. The specimen was peripheral blood, collected on day 0 of MenACWY control vaccination. The receptors were gathered from an adult in good health. Each CDR3 is given with its conserved first and last residue. The D gene is left open where the match is weak. Rows may omit the clone size; those that give it use once, few, many or a size class.

CDR3nt: TGTGCCAGCAGCCAAAGGGGACAGGGGTCCACAGATACGCAGTATTTT
CDR3aa: CASSQRGQGSTDTQYF
d_gene: TRBD1
v_gene: TRBV7-3
j_gene: TRBJ2-3
abundance: NA

CDR3nt: TGTGCCAGCAGCTCGAGGGGGAACACCGGGGAGCTGTTTTTT
CDR3aa: CASSSRGNTGELFF
d_gene: NA
v_gene: TRBV7-2
j_gene: TRBJ2-2
abundance: NA

CDR3nt: TGTGCCAGCAGCCCCAGGCGTAATACCGGATATGGCTACACCTTC
CDR3aa: CASSPRRNTGYGYTF
d_gene: NA
v_gene: TRBV11-2
j_gene: TRBJ1-2
abundance: NA

CDR3nt: TGTGCCAGCAGCTTGGGCCACCAGGGATACAATGAGCAGTTCTTC
CDR3aa: CASSLGHQGYNEQFF
d_gene: NA
v_gene: TRBV7-2
j_gene: TRBJ2-1
abundance: NA

CDR3nt: TGTGCCAGTAGAGGGGGAGCAGCCGAGAGCTCTGGAAACACCATATATTTT
CDR3aa: CASRGGAAESSGNTIYF
d_gene: NA
v_gene: TRBV19
j_gene: TRBJ1-3
abundance: NA

CDR3nt: TGTGCCAGCTCAGTTCGGAGGAATGAGCAGTTCTTC
CDR3aa: CASSVRRNEQFF
d_gene: NA
v_gene: TRBV18
j_gene: TRBJ2-1
abundance: NA

CDR3nt: TGTGCCAGCAGCTCGTTCACAGGGTTGGGCTCCTACGAGCAGTACTTC
CDR3aa: CASSSFTGLGSYEQYF
d_gene: NA
v_gene: TRBV5-6
j_gene: TRBJ2-7
abundance: NA

CDR3nt: TGTGCCAGCAGCCAATTTAGCGGGAGTTCCTACAATGAGCAGTTCTTC
CDR3aa: CASSQFSGSSYNEQFF
d_gene: TRBD2
v_gene: TRBV14
j_gene: TRBJ2-1
abundance: NA

CDR3nt: TGTGCCAGCAGCTCGCCTAGCGGGCCGTCCAGCTCCTACAATGAGCAGTTCTTC
CDR3aa: CASSSPSGPSSSYNEQFF
d_gene: TRBD2
v_gene: TRBV7-6
j_gene: TRBJ2-1
abundance: NA

CDR3nt: TGTGCCAGCAGTTGGGACGGCAATCAGCCCCAGCATTTT
CDR3aa: CASSWDGNQPQHF
d_gene: NA
v_gene: TRBV6-5
j_gene: TRBJ1-5
abundance: NA

CDR3nt: TGTGCCAGCAGCTTACTTCGGGGCGAGCAGTACTTC
CDR3aa: CASSLLRGEQYF
d_gene: NA
v_gene: TRBV7-2
j_gene: TRBJ2-7
abundance: few

CDR3nt: TGTGCCAGCTCCCACGAGGCCAGCGGGAGTAGGGATGAGCAGTTCTTC
CDR3aa: CASSHEASGSRDEQFF
d_gene: TRBD2
v_gene: TRBV18
j_gene: TRBJ2-1
abundance: NA

CDR3nt: TGTGCCAGCAGCACCCAGATAGGGTCGGATGAGCAGTTCTTC
CDR3aa: CASSTQIGSDEQFF
d_gene: NA
v_gene: TRBV9
j_gene: TRBJ2-1
abundance: NA

CDR3nt: TGTGCCACCGTGCCCAGGGGTGAAGCTTTCTTT
CDR3aa: CATVPRGEAFF
d_gene: NA
v_gene: TRBV28
j_gene: TRBJ1-1
abundance: NA

CDR3nt: TGTGCCAGCAGACAGAACGACCGCCACACCGGGGAGCTGTTTTTT
CDR3aa: CASRQNDRHTGELFF
d_gene: NA
v_gene: TRBV7-3
j_gene: TRBJ2-2
abundance: once

CDR3nt: TGTGCCAGCAGCTTGAGCAGGGGTGAATTGGATGGCTACACCTTC
CDR3aa: CASSLSRGELDGYTF
d_gene: NA
v_gene: TRBV7-2
j_gene: TRBJ1-2
abundance: NA

CDR3nt: TGTGCCAGCAGCCCACTTGATAACAGGGGCGGCGGCTACACCTTC
CDR3aa: CASSPLDNRGGGYTF
d_gene: TRBD1
v_gene: TRBV5-6
j_gene: TRBJ1-2
abundance: NA

CDR3nt: TGTGCCAGCAGAGGGGGACTAGCGAACACCGGGGAGCTGTTTTTT
CDR3aa: CASRGGLANTGELFF
d_gene: TRBD2
v_gene: TRBV6-5
j_gene: TRBJ2-2
abundance: NA

CDR3nt: TGTGCCAGCAGTTCTCGGACCTTAGGGTCCGGAAACACCATATATTTT
CDR3aa: CASSSRTLGSGNTIYF
d_gene: NA
v_gene: TRBV28
j_gene: TRBJ1-3
abundance: NA

CDR3nt: TGTGCCAGCAGCTTGGCCCTGGGTAGCGCCTACGAGCAGTACTTC
CDR3aa: CASSLALGSAYEQYF
d_gene: NA
v_gene: TRBV5-4
j_gene: TRBJ2-7
abundance: NA

CDR3nt: TGTGCCAGCAGTGGACAGAATTGGGGCCTTGGCTACACCTTC
CDR3aa: CASSGQNWGLGYTF
d_gene: NA
v_gene: TRBV6-2/TRBV6-3
j_gene: TRBJ1-2
abundance: NA

CDR3nt: TGTGCCAGCAGCGAAACGGGACAGGGGGTTTCACCCCTCCACTTT
CDR3aa: CASSETGQGVSPLHF
d_gene: TRBD1
v_gene: TRBV2
j_gene: TRBJ1-6
abundance: few

CDR3nt: TGTGCCAGCTCACCCCTTGACGATACGGACTATGGCTACACCTTC
CDR3aa: CASSPLDDTDYGYTF
d_gene: NA
v_gene: TRBV18
j_gene: TRBJ1-2
abundance: NA